This T cell receptor beta chain appears in the sequencing data of a study of blood T cell repertoires in COVID-19. Study-wide context: COVID-19 samples, acute and convalescent, were from the United States, Italy and Spain. PBMCs, B-cell-depleted T cells, or T cells were the source of the cDNA or gDNA that made up the material.

Data came from immunoSEQ multiplex PCR; TCRdb stores just in-frame clones and leaves some out. The sample has roughly 130,000 clones; 70% to 90% are singletons. The CDR3 runs 17 residues. V shed 0 bases, J shed 4 bases, and the junction held 5 bases outside the gene matches. The germline gives CDR1 SGHRS, CDR2 YFSETQ. Recruitment covered under 25 US areas and drew participants whose ages spanned roughly 18 to 89 years. Donors of Cohort 3 who recovered were those that had two negative PCRs, clearance, or symptom resolution. Sequencing used PBMCs or T cells enriched from blood (not recorded which). The chain joins TRBV5-1 to TRBJ2-1, with 12 bases identical to TRBD2. The receptor's source is a woman aged 45-60 years who had recovered from COVID-19. For the CDR3, the DNA is TGCGCCAGCAGCTTGGAGCTAGCGGGGGGGTCTTACAATGAGCAGTTCTTC. This codes for CASSLELAGGSYNEQFF.